Following are 26 T cell receptor beta chains from one sample sequenced in a study of Graves' ophthalmopathy and Graves' hyperthyroidism (dated by TCRdb to 2016 to 2019). TCRdb lists the instrument as Illumina HiSeq 2000. For repertoire sequencing, TCR beta CDR3 regions were amplified from RNA transcripts. The first round of RT-PCR was done with HTBI primers and the Qiagen OneStep RT-PCR kit, and was followed by a second round of multiplex PCR, then size selection and purification. Through fastp at Q25 and MiXCR, TCRdb rebuilt clones from the public reads, retaining in-frame beta chains. A single entry per CDR3 protein holds the most common genes and DNA from its merged rows. The sample yields hundreds of thousands of distinct CDR3 sequences; about two fifths were counted once. Under 3.5% of the sample belongs to the ten largest clones. The specimen was peripheral blood. The receptors come from an adult man with Graves' ophthalmopathy.

There are many counts of this clonotype. The gene calls are TRBV5-1 and TRBJ1-1, with 8 bases aligning to TRBD1. Trimming took 7 bases from V and 3 from J; bases not matched to a gene: 11. This CDR3 comprises 15 residues. Germline V lookup: CDR1 SGHRS, CDR2 YFSETQ. The CDR3 spells CASLPKQGVYTEAFF. CDR3 DNA: TGCGCCAGCTTGCCCAAACAGGGGGTTTACACTGAAGCTTTCTTT.

The rearrangement uses TRBV19 and TRBJ1-1, with 8 bases fitting TRBD1. This CDR3 comprises 17 residues. Germline V lookup: CDR1 LNHDA, CDR2 SQIVND (reference sequence). V lost 5 bases to trimming and J lost 5 bases; unmatched junction nucleotides: 16. In nucleotides, the CDR3 is TGTGCCAGTAGTTCTCGACCGAAAACAGGGGGTGGGACTGAAGCTTTCTTT. It codes for CASSSRPKTGGGTEAFF.

The rearrangement joins TRBV29-1 to TRBJ2-5, with 11 bases aligning to TRBD1. Germline CDR1 SQVTM, CDR2 ANQGSEA. The CDR3 totals 18 residues. J gave up 0 bases and V 6 bases, and 15 bases lay outside the gene matches. The CDR3 DNA follows: TGCAGCGTACTAGGGACAGGGGGAGGGCCCCCCTACCAAGAGACCCAGTACTTC. Protein sequence: CSVLGTGGGPPYQETQYF.

This clonotype has ten or more counts. V is TRBV6-5 and J is TRBJ1-6; no clear D. Trimming took 4 bases from V and 6 from J, leaving 10 bases between them. The germline gives CDR1 MNHEY, CDR2 SVGAGI. This CDR3 is 14 amino acids long. The CDR3 nucleotides read TGTGCCAGCAGTTGGGCCCATTTTAATTCACCCCTCCACTTT. This translates into CASSWAHFNSPLHF.

This clonotype was counted many times. The DNA for the CDR3 is TGTGCCAGCAGCTTCCCGTACGAGAATTCACCCCTCCACTTT. Its protein is CASSFPYENSPLHF. The chain joins TRBV7-9 to TRBJ1-6, with D unclear. Per the germline V gene, CDR1 is SEHNR and CDR2 is FQNEAQ (reference sequence). Trimming cost V 3 bases and J 7 bases, with 10 bases left between them. The CDR3 length is 14 residues.

In the case of this clonotype: Since the CDR3 does not end with the conserved phenylalanine or tryptophan, this likely comes from a read error. The gene calls are TRBV20-1 and TRBJ1-5; possibly TRBD1 for D (5 bases). The CDR3 runs to 14 residues. CDR1 is DFQATT, CDR2 SNEGSKA, per germline (reference sequence). The ends were cut back, 5 bases at V and 1 base at J, with 12 bases in the middle. The CDR3 nucleotides are TGCAGTGCTGTCCCTCGGGACAGCAATCAGCCCCAGCATTGT. The encoded protein is CSAVPRDSNQPQHC.

This chain joins TRBV19 and TRBJ2-6; 14 bases are a match to TRBD2. This CDR3 spans 19 amino acids. Germline CDR1 and CDR2: LNHDA and SQIVND (reference sequence). J gave up 4 bases and V 7 bases, and 12 bases lay outside the gene matches. The CDR3 sequence is CASNQVGTSGSTGANVLTF. Here the CDR3 DNA reads TGTGCCAGTAACCAGGTCGGGACTAGCGGGAGTACCGGGGCCAACGTCCTGACTTTC. The variable domain in full, with the rest retrieved from reference TRBV19 and TRBJ2-6, is DGGITQSPKYLFRKEGQNVTLSCEQNLNHDAMYWYRQDPGQGLRLIYYSQIVNDFQKGDIAEGYSVSREKKESFPLTVTSAQKNPTAFYLCASNQVGTSGSTGANVLTFGAGSRLTVL.

Worth noting for this clonotype: The junction and the germline gene differ at one end; a read error may be behind it. The rearrangement joins TRBV10-3 to TRBJ1-2; 7 bases are shared with TRBD1. The CDR3 loop spans 15 amino acids. Germline V gives CDR1 ENHRY, CDR2 SYGVKD. Written as DNA, the CDR3 is TGTGCCAGCAGTTCACCGGGACAGACGAACTATGGCTACACCTTC. Its translation is CASSSPGQTNYGYTF.

This clonotype was seen repeatedly, ten times or more. The gene calls are TRBV2 and TRBJ2-7; TRBD1 or TRBD2 may be the D gene (6 bases each). Germline V CDR1 and CDR2: SNHLY, FYNNEI. CDR3 length equals 13 residues. Trimming shortened V by 11 bases and J by 1 base, and 15 bases separated the two germline ends. CDR3 DNA sequence: TGTGCCGAAGGGGGAGGAAAGTCCTACGAGCAGTACTTC. It specifies CAEGGGKSYEQYF.

This clonotype was seen ten or more times. This sequence joins TRBV29-1 and TRBJ2-5, with D uncertain. V lost 4 bases to trimming and J lost 3 bases, with 9 bases between them. CDR1 is SQVTM, CDR2 ANQGSEA, per germline. The CDR3 loop spans 12 amino acids. CDR3 loop: CSVVDHKETQYF. DNA for the CDR3: TGCAGCGTTGTGGACCATAAAGAGACCCAGTACTTC. The full variable domain, in which reference TRBV29-1 and TRBJ2-5 provide the parts outside the CDR3, is SAVISQKPSRDICQRGTSLTIQCQVDSQVTMMFWYRQQPGQSLTLIATANQGSEATYESGFVIDKFPISRPNLTFSTLTVSNMSPEDSSIYLCSVVDHKETQYFGPGTRLLVL.

The gene calls are TRBV2 and TRBJ2-7, with D hard to call. Trimming removed 8 bases from V and 5 bases from J, with 13 bases in between. The germline gives CDR1 SNHLY, CDR2 FYNNEI. There are 12 residues in the CDR3. DNA for the CDR3: TGTGCCAGCGTTGAACAGCTCCACGAGCAGTACTTC. Translation: CASVEQLHEQYF.

This clonotype turned up a few times. The J gene is TRBJ2-7, the V gene TRBV7-9; 7 bases are a match to TRBD1. After removal of 3 bases from V and 5 bases from J, the junction contained 10 bases not matched to a gene. The CDR3 length is 15 residues. CDR1 is SEHNR, CDR2 FQNEAQ, per germline (reference sequence). The CDR3 protein is CASSFPRGLGDEQYF. CDR3 in DNA: TGTGCCAGCAGCTTCCCGAGGGGGCTTGGGGACGAGCAGTACTTC.

This clonotype was recorded once. This chain links TRBV10-2 with TRBJ1-6; no clear D. The CDR3 length is 13 residues. V was pared by 4 bases and J by 7 bases, with 8 bases between. Germline V gene lookup returns CDR1 WSHSY and CDR2 SAAADI. The CDR3 nucleotides are TGCGCCAGCAGTGGAGGGCTAAATTCACCCCTCCACTTT. Protein sequence: CASSGGLNSPLHF.

This sequence joins TRBV11-1 and TRBJ2-7, with D possibly TRBD2 on 6 matching bases. This CDR3 has 13 residues. CDR1 and CDR2 (germline): SGHAT, FQDESV (reference sequence). V gave up 3 bases and J gave up 7 bases, with 13 bases separating them. The CDR3 reads CASSFTGRGEQYF. The DNA for the CDR3 is TGTGCCAGCAGCTTCACCGGGAGAGGTGAGCAGTACTTC.

The rearrangement links TRBV7-4 to TRBJ1-4, with a tentative D call TRBD1 (6 bases). Trimming took off 8 bases at V and 1 base at J, with 17 bases between the two ends. Per the germline V gene, CDR1 is SGHVT and CDR2 is SQSDAQ. This CDR3 region has 16 residues. The chain's CDR3 is CASAQGGRVTNEKLFF. CDR3 coding DNA: TGTGCCAGCGCACAAGGGGGGAGAGTAACTAATGAAAAACTGTTTTTT. Drawing the rest from reference TRBV7-4 and TRBJ1-4, the complete variable domain is GAGVSQSPRYKVAKRGRDVALRCDSISGHVTLYWYRQTLGQGSEVLTYSQSDAQRDKSGRPSGRFSAERPERSVSTLKIQRTEQGDSAVYLCASAQGGRVTNEKLFFGSGTQLSVL.

V gene TRBV5-6 combines with J gene TRBJ1-6; weak D call: TRBD1 (5 bases). V lost 4 bases and J 3 bases, leaving 11 bases between the germline ends. The germline V gene has CDR1 SGHDT and CDR2 YYEEEE. The CDR3 has 15 amino acids. The CDR3, as DNA: TGTGCCAGCAGCCGAGGGAGGGGCTATAATTCACCCCTCCACTTT. Amino acids: CASSRGRGYNSPLHF. The complete variable domain, with remaining parts taken from reference TRBV5-6 and TRBJ1-6, reads DAGVTQSPTHLIKTRGQQVTLRCSPKSGHDTVSWYQQALGQGPQFIFQYYEEEERQRGNFPDRFSGHQFPNYSSELNVNALLLGDSALYLCASSRGRGYNSPLHFGNGTRLTVT.

The V gene is TRBV2, the J gene TRBJ1-5, with TRBD1 matching 8 bases. The V gene's germline CDR1 is SNHLY and CDR2 FYNNEI. Germline trimming cut 5 bases from V and 0 bases from J; bases unmatched to any gene: 6. The CDR3 extends over 16 amino acids. CDR3 DNA: TGTGCCAGCAGTAAGACAGGGGACTATAGCAATCAGCCCCAGCATTTT. Residues: CASSKTGDYSNQPQHF.

This clonotype occurred many times. CDR3 DNA: TGTGCCAGCAGTGTTAGTATCACGACTGAAGCTTTCTTT. Amino acids: CASSVSITTEAFF. The chain employs TRBV2 and TRBJ1-1; D ambiguous. V lost 4 bases and J lost 5, with 11 bases in between. Per the germline V gene, CDR1 is SNHLY and CDR2 is FYNNEI. This CDR3 comprises 13 residues.

The sample holds many counts of this clonotype. V is TRBV10-3 and J is TRBJ1-2, with D possibly matching TRBD1 (6 bases). The V end lost 9 bases, the J end lost 4 bases, and 15 bases lay between the germline ends. This CDR3 is built from 13 residues. Germline CDR1 ENHRY, CDR2 SYGVKD. CDR3 in DNA: TGTGCCATAGGACAGTCTAATTTCTATGGCTACACCTTC. Amino acid sequence: CAIGQSNFYGYTF.

This clonotype showed up just a few times. This chain joins TRBV9 and TRBJ2-1; no clear D gene. The CDR3 consists of 11 residues. From germline, CDR1 is SGDLS and CDR2 YYNGEE. Trimming removed 3 bases at V and 5 bases at J, with 3 bases between. CDR3 loop: CASSANNEQFF. Here the CDR3 DNA reads TGTGCCAGCAGCGCGAACAATGAGCAGTTCTTC.

This clonotype was seen ten or more times. The chain couples TRBV7-9 to TRBJ2-7; 9 nucleotides line up with TRBD1. The CDR3 has 15 residues. V shed 1 base and J 3 bases; nucleotides not matched to a gene: 4. Per the germline V gene, CDR1 is SEHNR and CDR2 is FQNEAQ (reference sequence). CDR3 nucleotides: TGTGCCAGCAGCTTAGACAGGGGGCTCGTCTACGAGCAGTACTTC. Encoded protein: CASSLDRGLVYEQYF.

This clonotype was detected only a few times. V usage is TRBV7-8 and J usage is TRBJ2-7; a weak D match, TRBD1 (6 bases). This CDR3 has 11 amino acids. Trimming left V 8 bases short and J 3 bases short, with 8 bases between. Germline V gene sequence: CDR1 SGHVS, CDR2 FQNEAQ. DNA for the CDR3: TGTGCCAGCGGACAGAACTACGAGCAGTACTTC. Its protein is CASGQNYEQYF.

Worth noting for this clonotype: One base away lies a much larger clone, so this may be a sequencing read error. The chain combines TRBV10-2 with TRBJ2-5; 12 positions agree with TRBD2. The length of the CDR3 is 17 residues. The J segment lost 4 bases and the V segment lost 8 bases, leaving 14 bases of the junction unmatched. From germline, CDR1 is WSHSY and CDR2 SAAADI. This CDR3 reads CASCGGASGGAGETQYF. The CDR3 DNA reads as TGCGCCAGCTGCGGGGGGGCTAGCGGGGGGGCTGGAGAGACCCAGTACTTC.

This clonotype was detected only a few times. The chain is built from TRBV7-9 and TRBJ2-7; D is unclear. V dropped 5 bases and J dropped 0 bases, with 11 bases sitting between them. Looked up from germline, CDR1 is SEHNR and CDR2 is FQNEAQ (reference sequence). The CDR3 contains 14 residues. Written as DNA, the CDR3 is TGTGCCAGCAGCCCGTCGGAGAGCTCCTACGAGCAGTACTTC. It specifies CASSPSESSYEQYF. Combining the CDR3 with reference TRBV7-9 and TRBJ2-7 gives the whole variable domain DTGVSQNPRHKITKRGQNVTFRCDPISEHNRLYWYRQTLGQGPEFLTYFQNEAQLEKSRLLSDRFSAERPKGSFSTLEIQRTEQGDSAMYLCASSPSESSYEQYFGPGTRLTVT.

With respect to this clonotype: Since a much larger clone is just one base distant, this may be a read error. The V gene is TRBV14, the J gene TRBJ2-5; D possibly corresponds to TRBD1 (5 bases). CDR1 is SGHDN and CDR2 is FVKESK in the germline V gene. The CDR3 totals 14 residues. Between the trimmed V and J ends, which lost 7 bases and 4 bases, there was a span of 16 bases. The CDR3 loop reads CASNHLGRGETQYF. The DNA for the CDR3 is TGTGCCAGCAACCATCTGGGTAGGGGAGAGACCCAGTACTTC. The entire variable domain, with the rest obtained from reference TRBV14 and TRBJ2-5, is as follows: EAGVTQFPSHSVIEKGQTVTLRCDPISGHDNLYWYRRVMGKEIKFLLHFVKESKQDESGMPNNRFLAERTGGTYSTLKVQPAELEDSGVYFCASNHLGRGETQYFGPGTRLLVL.

The J gene is TRBJ2-5, the V gene TRBV7-9, with TRBD2 identical over 9 bases. Germline-derived CDR1 and CDR2 are SEHNR and FQNEAQ (reference sequence). With V trimmed by 7 bases and J by 5 bases, 2 bases remained unmatched. The CDR3 spans 12 residues. The CDR3 DNA follows: TGTGCCAGCAACGGACTAGCGGAGACCCAGTACTTC. It specifies CASNGLAETQYF.